The T cell receptor beta chain under discussion was sequenced for a study of cytomegalovirus exposure and HLA in healthy donors. The germline V gene has CDR1 SGHAT and CDR2 FQNNGV. The ends were cut back, 3 bases at V and 2 bases at J, with 14 bases in the middle. The CDR3 is 15 amino acids. The PCR contained 60 Vbeta and 13 Jbeta primers. This table comes from immunoSEQ multiplex PCR, and its TCRdb copy is limited to in-frame clones, with some not included. Its clone listing holds more than 40,000 clones. The sequence derives from a woman aged 40 to 50 in good health and CMV-seronegative. This chain links TRBV11-2 with TRBJ2-7, with TRBD2 as a possible D gene (5 bases). The specimen sequenced was PBMCs. In nucleotides, the CDR3 is TGTGCCAGCAGCTTCTTTGGTACGACTACCTACGAGCAGTACTTC. Translated, it gives CASSFFGTTTYEQYF.